The clone carrying this TCR beta chain turned up a few times. CD8 cells classed as naive were CD45RO-negative and positively selected for CCR7, excluding terminally differentiated effector memory CD45RA+ cells. Per sorted-subset replicate PCR, input was roughly 200 ng DNA, representing roughly 30,000 T cell genomes. Clones were sequenced by immunoSEQ multiplex PCR, and TCRdb holds only the in-frame ones, with some missing. Among millions of clones, approximately 94% were seen once, and the ten largest hold about 1.1%. This specimen comes from a study of shared clonotypes between healthy human individuals. The sequencing sample was made of naive CD8+ T cells sorted from blood. This sequence originates from a young man in good health.

CDR3 sequence reads: CAVQETQYF. The CDR3 DNA reads as TGTGCCGTACAAGAGACCCAGTACTTC. V is TRBV6-5 and J is TRBJ2-5, with unresolved D. Germline V gives CDR1 MNHEY, CDR2 SVGAGI. V dropped 11 bases and J dropped 2 bases, with 3 bases sitting between them. This CDR3 has 9 residues.